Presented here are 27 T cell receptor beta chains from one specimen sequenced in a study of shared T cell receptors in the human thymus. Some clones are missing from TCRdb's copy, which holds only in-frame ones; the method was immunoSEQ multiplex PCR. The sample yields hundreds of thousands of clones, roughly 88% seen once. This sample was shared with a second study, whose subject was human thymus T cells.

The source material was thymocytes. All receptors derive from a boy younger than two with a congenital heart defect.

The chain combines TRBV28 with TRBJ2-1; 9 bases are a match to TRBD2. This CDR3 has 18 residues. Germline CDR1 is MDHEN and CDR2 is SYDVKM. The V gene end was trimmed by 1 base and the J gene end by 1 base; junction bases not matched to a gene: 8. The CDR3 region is CASSLSINSGSSYNEQFF. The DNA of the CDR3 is TGTGCCAGCAGTTTATCCATCAATAGCGGGAGTTCCTACAATGAGCAGTTCTTC.

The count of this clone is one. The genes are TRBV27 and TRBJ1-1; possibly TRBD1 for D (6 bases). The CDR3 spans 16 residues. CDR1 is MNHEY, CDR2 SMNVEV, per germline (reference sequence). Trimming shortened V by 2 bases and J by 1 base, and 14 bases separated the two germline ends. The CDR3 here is CASSLRPGHPNTEAFF. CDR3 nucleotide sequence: TGTGCCAGCAGTTTACGGCCGGGACACCCGAACACTGAAGCTTTCTTT.

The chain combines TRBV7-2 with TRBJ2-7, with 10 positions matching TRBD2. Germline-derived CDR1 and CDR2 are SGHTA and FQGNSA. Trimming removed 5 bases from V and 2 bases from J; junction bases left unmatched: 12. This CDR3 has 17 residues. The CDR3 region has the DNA TGTGCCAGCAGCCCCCCTAGCGGGAGCGGCGTGGCCTACGAGCAGTACTTC. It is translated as CASSPPSGSGVAYEQYF.

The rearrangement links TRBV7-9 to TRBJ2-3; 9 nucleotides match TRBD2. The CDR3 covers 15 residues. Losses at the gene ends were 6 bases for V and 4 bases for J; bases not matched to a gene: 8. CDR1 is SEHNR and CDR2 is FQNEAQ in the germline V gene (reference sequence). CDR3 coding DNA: TGTGCCAGCAGTACGGGCGGGAGGGCCCCAGATACGCAGTATTTT. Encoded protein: CASSTGGRAPDTQYF.

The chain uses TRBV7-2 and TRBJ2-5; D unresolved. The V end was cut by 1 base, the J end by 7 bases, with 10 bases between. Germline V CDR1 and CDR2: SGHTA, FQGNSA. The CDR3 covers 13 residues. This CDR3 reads CASSLEPSGTQYF. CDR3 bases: TGTGCCAGCAGCTTAGAGCCGTCGGGGACCCAGTACTTC.

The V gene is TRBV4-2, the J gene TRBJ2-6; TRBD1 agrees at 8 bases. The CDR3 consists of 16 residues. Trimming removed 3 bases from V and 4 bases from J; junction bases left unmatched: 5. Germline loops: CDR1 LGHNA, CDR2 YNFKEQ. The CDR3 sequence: CASSQWTGTGANVLTF. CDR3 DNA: TGTGCCAGCAGCCAGTGGACAGGGACCGGGGCCAACGTCCTGACTTTC.

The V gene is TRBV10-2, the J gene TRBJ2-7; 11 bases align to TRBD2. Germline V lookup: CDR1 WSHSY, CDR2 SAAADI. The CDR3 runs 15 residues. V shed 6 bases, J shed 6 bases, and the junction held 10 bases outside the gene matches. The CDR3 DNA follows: TGCGCCAGCAGAGTAGCGGGAGGGACCCCAAGCGAGCAGTACTTC. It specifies CASRVAGGTPSEQYF.

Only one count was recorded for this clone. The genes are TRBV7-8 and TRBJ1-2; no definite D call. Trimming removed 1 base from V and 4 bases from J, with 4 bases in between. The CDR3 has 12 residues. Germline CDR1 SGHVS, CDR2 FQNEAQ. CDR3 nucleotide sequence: TGTGCCAGCAGCTTAGACAGCTATGGCTACACCTTC. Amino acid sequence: CASSLDSYGYTF.

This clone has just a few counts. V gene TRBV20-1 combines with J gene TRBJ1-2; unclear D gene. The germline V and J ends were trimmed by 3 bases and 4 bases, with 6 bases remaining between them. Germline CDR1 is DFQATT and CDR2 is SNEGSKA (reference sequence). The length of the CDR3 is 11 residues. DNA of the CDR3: TGCAGTGCTAGTTTCGGCTATGGCTACACCTTC. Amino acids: CSASFGYGYTF.

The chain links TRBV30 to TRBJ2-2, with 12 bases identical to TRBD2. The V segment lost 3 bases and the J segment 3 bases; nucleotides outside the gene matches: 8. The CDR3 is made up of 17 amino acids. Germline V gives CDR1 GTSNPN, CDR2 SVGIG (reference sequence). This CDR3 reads CAWRSLAGGPDTGELFF. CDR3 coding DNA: TGTGCCTGGAGAAGTCTAGCGGGAGGGCCAGACACCGGGGAGCTGTTTTTT.

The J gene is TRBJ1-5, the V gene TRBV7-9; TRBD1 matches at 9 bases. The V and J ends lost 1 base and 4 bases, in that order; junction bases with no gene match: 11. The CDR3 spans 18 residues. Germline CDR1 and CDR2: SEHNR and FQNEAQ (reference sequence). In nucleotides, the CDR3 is TGTGCCAGCAGCTTAGGACGGGACAGGGTAGGAACAAATCAGCCCCAGCATTTT. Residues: CASSLGRDRVGTNQPQHF.

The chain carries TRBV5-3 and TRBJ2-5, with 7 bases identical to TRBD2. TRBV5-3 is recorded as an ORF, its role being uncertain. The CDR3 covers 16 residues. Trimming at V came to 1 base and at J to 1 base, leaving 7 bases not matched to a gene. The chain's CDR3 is CARSLSSGISQETQYF. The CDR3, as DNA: TGTGCCAGAAGCTTGTCGAGCGGGATCAGCCAAGAGACCCAGTACTTC.

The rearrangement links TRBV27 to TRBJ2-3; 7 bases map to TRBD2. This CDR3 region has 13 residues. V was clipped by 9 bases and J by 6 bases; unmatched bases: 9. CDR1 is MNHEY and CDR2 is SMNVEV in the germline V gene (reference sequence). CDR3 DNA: TGTGCCAGTACGGGGGGACGTTGGGATACGCAGTATTTT. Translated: CASTGGRWDTQYF.

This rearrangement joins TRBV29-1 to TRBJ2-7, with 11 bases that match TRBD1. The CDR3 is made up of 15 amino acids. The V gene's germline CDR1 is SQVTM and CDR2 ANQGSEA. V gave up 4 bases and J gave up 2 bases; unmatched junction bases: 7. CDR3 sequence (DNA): TGCAGCGTTGTGCCGGACAGGGGGCAGACCTACGAGCAGTACTTC. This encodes CSVVPDRGQTYEQYF.

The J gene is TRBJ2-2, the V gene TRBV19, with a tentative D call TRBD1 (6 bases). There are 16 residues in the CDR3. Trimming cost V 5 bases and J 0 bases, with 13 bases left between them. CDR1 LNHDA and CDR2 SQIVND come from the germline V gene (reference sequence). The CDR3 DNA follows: TGTGCCAGTAGTTCCTCAGGGGCGCCGAACACCGGGGAGCTGTTTTTT. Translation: CASSSSGAPNTGELFF.

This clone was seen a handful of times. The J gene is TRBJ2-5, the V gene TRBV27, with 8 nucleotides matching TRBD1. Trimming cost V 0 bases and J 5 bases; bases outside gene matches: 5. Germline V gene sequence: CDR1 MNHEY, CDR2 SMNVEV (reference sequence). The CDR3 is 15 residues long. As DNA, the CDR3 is TGTGCCAGCAGTTTATCGCACAGGGGGATCGAGACCCAGTACTTC. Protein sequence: CASSLSHRGIETQYF.

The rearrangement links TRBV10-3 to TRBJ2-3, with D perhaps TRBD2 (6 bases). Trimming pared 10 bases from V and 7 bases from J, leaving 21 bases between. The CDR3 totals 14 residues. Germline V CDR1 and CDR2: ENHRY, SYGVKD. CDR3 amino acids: CATANLLLAHTQYF. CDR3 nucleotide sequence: TGTGCCACCGCGAATTTGCTACTAGCCCATACGCAGTATTTT.

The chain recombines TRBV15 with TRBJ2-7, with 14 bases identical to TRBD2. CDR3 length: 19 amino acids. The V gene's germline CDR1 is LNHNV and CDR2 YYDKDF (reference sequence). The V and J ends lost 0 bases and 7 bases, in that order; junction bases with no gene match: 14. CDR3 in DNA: TGTGCCACCAGCAGAGATCGGAGACTAGCGGGAGGGGGAGGCGGAGAGCAGTACTTC. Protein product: CATSRDRRLAGGGGGEQYF.

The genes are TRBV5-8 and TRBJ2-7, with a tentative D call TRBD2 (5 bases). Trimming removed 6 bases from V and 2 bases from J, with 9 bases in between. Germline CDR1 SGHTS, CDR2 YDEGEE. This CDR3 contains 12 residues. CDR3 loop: CASTPGAYEQYF. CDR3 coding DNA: TGTGCCAGCACTCCCGGGGCCTACGAGCAGTACTTC.

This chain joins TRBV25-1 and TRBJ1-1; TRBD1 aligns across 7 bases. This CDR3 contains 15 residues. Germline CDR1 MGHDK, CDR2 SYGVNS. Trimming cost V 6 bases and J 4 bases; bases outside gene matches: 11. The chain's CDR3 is CASSARTGRSTEAFF. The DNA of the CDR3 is TGTGCCAGCAGCGCACGGACAGGACGGAGCACTGAAGCTTTCTTT.

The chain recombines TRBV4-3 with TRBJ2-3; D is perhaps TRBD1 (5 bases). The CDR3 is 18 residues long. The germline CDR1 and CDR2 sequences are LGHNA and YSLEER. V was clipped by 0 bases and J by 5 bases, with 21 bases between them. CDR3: CASSQDHLGRASGDTQYF. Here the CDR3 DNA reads TGCGCCAGCAGCCAAGATCATTTGGGCAGGGCCTCGGGAGATACGCAGTATTTT.

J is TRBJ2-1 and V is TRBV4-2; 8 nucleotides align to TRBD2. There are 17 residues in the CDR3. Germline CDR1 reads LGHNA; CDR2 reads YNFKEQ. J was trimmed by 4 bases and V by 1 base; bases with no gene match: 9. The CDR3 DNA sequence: TGTGCCAGCAGCCAAGGAGCGGGAGAGGGGCCTTACAATGAGCAGTTCTTC. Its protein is CASSQGAGEGPYNEQFF.

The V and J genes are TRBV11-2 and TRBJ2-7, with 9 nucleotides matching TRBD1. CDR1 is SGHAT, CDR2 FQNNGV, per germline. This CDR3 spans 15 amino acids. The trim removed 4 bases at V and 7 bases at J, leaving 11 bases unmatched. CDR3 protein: CASSSTRRQGGEQYF. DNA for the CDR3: TGTGCCAGCAGCTCAACCCGACGACAGGGGGGGGAGCAGTACTTC. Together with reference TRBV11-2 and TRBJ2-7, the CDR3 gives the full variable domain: EAGVAQSPRYKIIEKRQSVAFWCNPISGHATLYWYQQILGQGPKLLIQFQNNGVVDDSQLPKDRFSAERLKGVDSTLKIQPAKLEDSAVYLCASSSTRRQGGEQYFGPGTRLTVT.

The CDR3 here is CASGRSPTNEKLFF. The CDR3 DNA sequence: TGTGCCAGCGGAAGGAGTCCAACTAATGAAAAACTGTTTTTT. This chain joins TRBV6-1 and TRBJ1-4; D ambiguous. Germline lookup yields CDR1 MNHNS and CDR2 SASEGT. The CDR3 totals 14 residues. V lost 8 bases, J lost 0 bases, and 10 bases lay in between.

This CDR3 reads CASSKNRGTGELFF. The CDR3 DNA reads as TGCGCCAGCAGTAAAAACAGGGGCACCGGGGAGCTGTTTTTT. The chain is built from TRBV5-1 and TRBJ2-2, with TRBD1 matching 7 bases. The germline CDR1 and CDR2 sequences are SGHRS and YFSETQ. Trimming cost V 5 bases and J 4 bases; bases outside gene matches: 5. This CDR3 comprises 14 residues.

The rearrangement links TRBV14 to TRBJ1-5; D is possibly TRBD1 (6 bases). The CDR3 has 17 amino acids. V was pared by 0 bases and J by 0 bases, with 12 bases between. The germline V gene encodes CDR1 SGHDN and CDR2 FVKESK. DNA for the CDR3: TGTGCCAGCAGCCAAGATCTTACAGGGTATAGCAATCAGCCCCAGCATTTT. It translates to CASSQDLTGYSNQPQHF. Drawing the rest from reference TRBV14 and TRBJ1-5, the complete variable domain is EAGVTQFPSHSVIEKGQTVTLRCDPISGHDNLYWYRRVMGKEIKFLLHFVKESKQDESGMPNNRFLAERTGGTYSTLKVQPAELEDSGVYFCASSQDLTGYSNQPQHFGDGTRLSIL.

This CDR3 is CAIGAGGDYEQYF. For the CDR3, the DNA is TGTGCCATTGGAGCGGGAGGCGACTACGAGCAGTACTTC. The chain recombines TRBV27 with TRBJ2-7; TRBD2 matches 9 bases. The junction had 7 bases not matched to a gene; V was cut back by 10 bases and J by 3 bases. The germline V gene encodes CDR1 MNHEY and CDR2 SMNVEV (reference sequence). The CDR3 consists of 13 residues.